Following are 5 T cell receptor beta chains from one sample sequenced in a study of T cell responses to AZD1222 COVID-19 vaccine. TCRdb's copy holds only in-frame clones and misses some; the assay was immunoSEQ multiplex PCR. The sample includes 150,000 to 180,000 clones, roughly nine tenths of them seen just once. Sequenced here: peripheral blood, sampled on day 0 of AZD1222 vaccination. The receptors derive from an adult in good health.

The chain links TRBV2 to TRBJ2-1, with TRBD2 matching over 9 bases. J gave up 15 bases and V 3 bases, and 9 bases lay outside the gene matches. The CDR3 extends over 13 amino acids. Germline V gene data show CDR1 as SNHLY and CDR2 as FYNNEI. The CDR3 sequence is CASSEFASGKLFF. The CDR3 DNA follows: TGTGCCAGCAGTGAGTTTGCTAGCGGGAAGCTGTTCTTC.

V usage is TRBV15 and J usage is TRBJ1-2; tentatively, D is TRBD1 (5 bases). The CDR3 runs 13 residues. The V end lost 0 bases, the J end lost 4 bases, and 6 bases lay between the germline ends. CDR1 and CDR2 (germline): LNHNV, YYDKDF (reference sequence). The DNA for the CDR3 is TGTGCCACCAGCAGAGAGGGGGGCTATGGCTACACCTTC. Translated: CATSREGGYGYTF. Complete variable domain (other parts from reference TRBV15 and TRBJ1-2): DAMVIQNPRYQVTQFGKPVTLSCSQTLNHNVMYWYQQKSSQAPKLLFHYYDKDFNNEADTPDNFQSRRPNTSFCFLDIRSPGLGDTAMYLCATSREGGYGYTFGSGTRLTVV.

The CDR3 loop is CASSGFSGTAFGYTF. As DNA, the CDR3 is TGTGCCAGCAGCGGGTTCAGCGGGACAGCCTTTGGCTACACCTTC. The rearrangement links TRBV7-2 to TRBJ1-2, with TRBD1 identical over 7 bases. The CDR3 is made up of 15 amino acids. The J segment lost 7 bases and the V segment lost 5 bases, leaving 13 bases of the junction unmatched. Germline lookup yields CDR1 SGHTA and CDR2 FQGNSA.

This sequence joins TRBV7-2 and TRBJ2-2; 15 bases are shared with TRBD2. Germline values: CDR1 SGHTA, CDR2 FQGNSA. With 5 bases clipped from V and 0 bases from J, the junction kept 7 bases outside the gene matches. This CDR3 contains 19 residues. The CDR3 sequence is CASSLRTSGGAANTGELFF. The CDR3 DNA reads as TGTGCCAGCAGCCTTCGGACTAGCGGGGGGGCCGCGAACACCGGGGAGCTGTTTTTT.

The chain carries TRBV9 and TRBJ1-2, with D tentatively TRBD1 (6 bases). The CDR3 loop spans 16 amino acids. Trimming stripped 3 bases from V and 7 bases from J, with 22 bases between. Germline CDR1 SGDLS, CDR2 YYNGEE. In DNA form, the CDR3 reads TGTGCCAGCAGCGCGGGGGGGGCCGCGGCTAATTTTGGCTACACCTTC. Translated, it gives CASSAGGAAANFGYTF.